The 29 T cell receptor beta chains below come from one sample, sequenced in a study of blood T cell repertoires in COVID-19. Libraries were prepared by immunoSEQ multiplex PCR; TCRdb keeps only in-frame clonotypes and omits some of them. The table has some 250,000 clones, around 79% seen once; the top ten hold about 3.5%. Material: peripheral blood. These receptors were collected from a woman older than 75 with acute or convalescent COVID-19.

The chain joins TRBV18 to TRBJ2-5, with TRBD1 matching over 8 bases. V lost 2 bases, J lost 2 bases, and 4 bases stayed unmatched. Germline V gene sequence: CDR1 KGHSH, CDR2 LQKENI. The CDR3 runs 15 residues. CDR3 in amino acids: CASSPGTGPQETQYF. The DNA for the CDR3 is TGTGCCAGCTCACCAGGGACAGGTCCACAAGAGACCCAGTACTTC.

The chain links TRBV3-1 (or the pseudogene TRBV3-2) to TRBJ1-2; a possible D gene is TRBD1 (6 bases). The V gene lost 1 base and the J gene lost 4 bases, with 16 bases spanning the gap. This CDR3 comprises 16 residues. Germline CDR1 LGHDT, CDR2 YNNKEL (reference sequence). The CDR3 loop reads CASSQGRGGGSYGYTF. CDR3 sequence (DNA): TGTGCCAGCAGCCAAGGAAGGGGGGGTGGGAGCTATGGCTACACCTTC.

The chain combines TRBV7-7 with TRBJ2-2, with TRBD1 identical over 9 bases. The CDR3 is 15 amino acids. Unmatched junction bases numbered 5, after V lost 3 bases and J lost 6 bases. Germline lookup yields CDR1 SSHAT and CDR2 FNYEAQ (reference sequence). The CDR3 sequence is CASSFRDRDAGELFF. The CDR3 nucleotides are TGTGCCAGCAGCTTCCGGGACAGGGATGCCGGGGAGCTGTTTTTT.

The J gene is TRBJ2-1, the V gene TRBV7-9; D may be TRBD1 (6 bases). V gave up 3 bases and J gave up 3 bases, with 12 bases separating them. Germline V gene sequence: CDR1 SEHNR, CDR2 FQNEAQ (reference sequence). The CDR3 spans 15 residues. Here the CDR3 DNA reads TGTGCCAGCAGCTTTCCGGGACACCTCTACAATGAGCAGTTCTTC. This gives the protein CASSFPGHLYNEQFF.

The chain carries TRBV4-2 and TRBJ2-3, with 11 bases that match TRBD2. The CDR3 covers 18 residues. The germline V gene encodes CDR1 LGHNA and CDR2 YNFKEQ. V lost 4 bases to trimming and J lost 4 bases; unmatched junction nucleotides: 13. CDR3 sequence (DNA): TGTGCCAGCAGCCCCGCCGGCACTAGCGGGAGTGGATCAGATACGCAGTATTTT. Amino acid sequence: CASSPAGTSGSGSDTQYF.

There are a few counts of this clone. The chain uses TRBV3-1 (or the pseudogene TRBV3-2) and TRBJ1-2, with 7 bases lining up with TRBD1. Germline lookup yields CDR1 LGHDT and CDR2 YNNKEL (reference sequence). The CDR3 has 15 residues. The J segment lost 2 bases and the V segment lost 4 bases, leaving 7 bases of the junction unmatched. The CDR3 bases are TGTGCCAGCAGCCTCAGACAGGGAGTAAACTATGGCTACACCTTC. Residues: CASSLRQGVNYGYTF.

The genes are TRBV3-1 (or the pseudogene TRBV3-2) and TRBJ2-7; weak D call: TRBD1 (6 bases). This CDR3 is built from 13 residues. The germline gives CDR1 LGHDT, CDR2 YNNKEL (reference sequence). The V and J ends lost 1 base and 7 bases respectively, with 11 bases between them. CDR3 in amino acids: CASSQGGGREQYF. In DNA form, the CDR3 reads TGTGCCAGCAGCCAAGGAGGGGGTCGGGAGCAGTACTTC.

This chain connects TRBV5-5 to TRBJ1-2; TRBD1 agrees at 7 bases. This CDR3 is built from 16 residues. V was clipped by 4 bases and J by 1 base; unmatched bases: 10. Looked up from germline, CDR1 is SGHKS and CDR2 is YYEKEE (reference sequence). The CDR3 protein is CASSSDPGQHNYGYTF. The DNA for the CDR3 is TGTGCCAGCAGCAGCGACCCGGGACAGCATAACTATGGCTACACCTTC.

This chain connects TRBV12-3 or TRBV12-4 to TRBJ1-2; 7 bases fit TRBD1. The CDR3 is made up of 13 amino acids. Trimming at V came to 6 bases and at J to 2 bases, leaving 3 bases not matched to a gene. The CDR3 DNA sequence: TGTGCCAGCAGCACAGGGGAAAACTATGGCTACACCTTC. Residues: CASSTGENYGYTF.

V gene TRBV9 combines with J gene TRBJ1-3, with 7 nucleotides matching TRBD1. Looked up from germline, CDR1 is SGDLS and CDR2 is YYNGEE. The CDR3 runs to 17 residues. J gave up 0 bases and V 3 bases, and 9 bases lay outside the gene matches. The CDR3 DNA sequence: TGTGCCAGCAGCGCTCGACAGGGTGAGATCTCTGGAAACACCATATATTTT. Protein sequence: CASSARQGEISGNTIYF.

The rearrangement links TRBV6-1 to TRBJ1-5; TRBD1 matches at 9 bases. In germline, CDR1 is MNHNS, CDR2 SASEGT. J lost 5 bases, V lost 2 bases, and 7 bases had no gene match. The CDR3 runs 16 residues. The CDR3 coding sequence is TGTGCCAGCAGTGAACTCCCGGGACAGGGACATCAGCCCCAGCATTTT. Its protein product is CASSELPGQGHQPQHF.

This sequence joins TRBV20-1 and TRBJ2-5; TRBD2 matches at 8 bases. V was clipped by 3 bases and J by 4 bases; unmatched bases: 10. This CDR3 spans 15 amino acids. The germline CDR1 and CDR2 sequences are DFQATT and SNEGSKA (reference sequence). The CDR3 DNA reads as TGCAGTGCTAGTCCCCCCTCGGGGGGGCTAGAGACCCAGTACTTC. Protein sequence: CSASPPSGGLETQYF.

This clone was counted only a few times. This chain uses TRBV5-6 with TRBJ1-2; no reliable D call. CDR3 length equals 16 residues. Germline V CDR1 and CDR2: SGHDT, YYEEEE. V was shortened by 0 bases and J by 0 bases, with 12 bases between the two germline ends. The CDR3 spells CASSLGGGLANYGYTF. In DNA form, the CDR3 reads TGTGCCAGCAGCTTGGGGGGAGGCTTAGCTAACTATGGCTACACCTTC.

V is TRBV7-9 and J is TRBJ1-4, with 10 bases aligning to TRBD1. Germline V gene sequence: CDR1 SEHNR, CDR2 FQNEAQ (reference sequence). This CDR3 region has 17 residues. With V trimmed by 5 bases and J by 2 bases, 8 bases remained unmatched. The CDR3 spells CASSPRQGAVTNEKLFF. The CDR3 coding sequence is TGTGCCAGCAGCCCTCGACAGGGGGCAGTGACTAATGAAAAACTGTTTTTT. The variable domain in full, with the rest retrieved from reference TRBV7-9 and TRBJ1-4, is DTGVSQNPRHKITKRGQNVTFRCDPISEHNRLYWYRQTLGQGPEFLTYFQNEAQLEKSRLLSDRFSAERPKGSFSTLEIQRTEQGDSAMYLCASSPRQGAVTNEKLFFGSGTQLSVL.

This clone was observed at least ten times. This rearrangement joins TRBV3-1 (or the pseudogene TRBV3-2) to TRBJ1-5, with 9 bases aligning to TRBD1. Looked up from germline, CDR1 is LGHDT and CDR2 is YNNKEL (reference sequence). The CDR3 has 15 residues. V shed 1 base, J shed 6 bases, and the junction held 4 bases outside the gene matches. CDR3: CASSQGGQGTQPQHF. The CDR3 nucleotides are TGTGCCAGCAGCCAAGGCGGACAGGGGACTCAGCCCCAGCATTTT.

This clone was counted only a few times. The chain uses TRBV5-4 and TRBJ2-7, with TRBD1 matching 9 bases. Germline trimming cut 3 bases from V and 9 bases from J; bases unmatched to any gene: 7. This CDR3 is built from 13 residues. Germline values: CDR1 SGHNT, CDR2 YYREEE (reference sequence). CDR3 coding DNA: TGTGCCAGCAGCTCGCCGGGACAGGGAGTGCAGTACTTC. It encodes CASSSPGQGVQYF.

The chain employs TRBV5-1 and TRBJ2-3; D uncertain. The CDR3 length is 13 residues. V lost 1 base, J lost 6 bases, and 9 bases lay in between. Looked up from germline, CDR1 is SGHRS and CDR2 is YFSETQ. The CDR3 loop is CASSLQAGDTQYF. In DNA, the CDR3 is TGCGCCAGCAGCTTGCAGGCTGGGGATACGCAGTATTTT.

In the case of this clone: Within the sample, other DNA sequences also encode this same CDR3. This rearrangement joins TRBV18 to TRBJ1-2, with TRBD1 matching 8 bases. The ends lost 3 bases at V and 2 bases at J; junction bases unmatched: 5. Germline loops: CDR1 KGHSH, CDR2 LQKENI. This CDR3 comprises 15 residues. The CDR3 DNA sequence: TGTGCCAGCTCACCGGGGACAGGAGTCAACTATGGCTACACCTTC. Its protein is CASSPGTGVNYGYTF. The variable domain in full, completed from reference TRBV18 and TRBJ1-2, reads NAGVMQNPRHLVRRRGQEARLRCSPMKGHSHVYWYRQLPEEGLKFMVYLQKENIIDESGMPKERFSAEFPKEGPSILRIQQVVRGDSAAYFCASSPGTGVNYGYTFGSGTRLTVV.

This sequence joins TRBV18 and TRBJ1-3; D not resolved. Germline lookup yields CDR1 KGHSH and CDR2 LQKENI. Trimming removed 3 bases from V and 0 bases from J, with 15 bases in between. CDR3 length: 17 residues. The CDR3: CASSPLPGSYSGNTIYF. CDR3 bases: TGTGCCAGCTCACCCCTGCCAGGCAGCTACTCTGGAAACACCATATATTTT.

This clone has just a few counts. The V gene is TRBV19, the J gene TRBJ2-3; 10 bases map to TRBD2. In germline, CDR1 is LNHDA, CDR2 SQIVND (reference sequence). CDR3 length: 18 residues. The ends lost 3 bases at V and 0 bases at J; junction bases unmatched: 9. The CDR3 loop is CASSIGAGGASSTDTQYF. CDR3 DNA: TGTGCCAGTAGTATTGGAGCGGGGGGGGCCAGTAGCACAGATACGCAGTATTTT.

The chain carries TRBV29-1 and TRBJ2-1; no reliable D call. CDR1 SQVTM and CDR2 ANQGSEA come from the germline V gene. CDR3 size: 13 residues. The V gene lost 5 bases and the J gene lost 0 bases, with 8 bases spanning the gap. Here the CDR3 DNA reads TGCAGCGTTAAGCGAAGCTCCTACAATGAGCAGTTCTTC. The encoded protein is CSVKRSSYNEQFF.

J is TRBJ1-1 and V is TRBV3-1 (or the pseudogene TRBV3-2), with D tentatively TRBD1 (5 bases). Germline V lookup: CDR1 LGHDT, CDR2 YNNKEL (reference sequence). The CDR3 spans 15 residues. The V and J ends lost 7 bases and 0 bases respectively, with 15 bases between them. The CDR3 DNA reads TGTGCCAGCAAGCCCGGAGGGGTTATGAACACTGAAGCTTTCTTT. This gives the protein CASKPGGVMNTEAFF.

This clone was counted a few times. The rearrangement uses TRBV7-9 and TRBJ2-2, with a possible D match to TRBD2 (5 bases). The V and J ends lost 3 bases and 2 bases respectively, with 13 bases between them. Germline V gives CDR1 SEHNR, CDR2 FQNEAQ (reference sequence). This CDR3 comprises 16 residues. CDR3 region: CASSFLRAANTGELFF. CDR3 bases: TGTGCCAGCAGCTTTCTGAGGGCAGCCAACACCGGGGAGCTGTTTTTT.

The chain uses TRBV9 and TRBJ2-7, with 9 bases fitting TRBD1. This CDR3 contains 14 residues. The V segment lost 3 bases and the J segment 4 bases; nucleotides outside the gene matches: 5. Germline-derived CDR1 and CDR2 are SGDLS and YYNGEE. The CDR3 here is CASSAGTGRYEQYF. As DNA, the CDR3 is TGTGCCAGCAGCGCCGGGACAGGGAGGTACGAGCAGTACTTC.

This clone came up once. The chain joins TRBV21-1 to TRBJ1-5; TRBD1 was called by the table and not checked on the DNA. TRBV21-1 is assigned pseudogene status. This CDR3 is built from 17 residues. CDR3 DNA sequence: TGTGCCAGCGGAAATGCAGGACAGGCGCCACCACAGTGGGCCCAGCATTTT. It specifies CASGNAGQAPPQWAQHF.

The V and J genes are TRBV15 and TRBJ2-1, with a possible D match to TRBD2 (6 bases). Germline V gene lookup returns CDR1 LNHNV and CDR2 YYDKDF (reference sequence). Trimming took 3 bases from V and 8 from J, leaving 8 bases between them. This CDR3 region has 12 residues. The CDR3 DNA is TGTGCCACCAGCAGGACGGGAGATGAGCAGTTCTTC. Translation gives CATSRTGDEQFF.

The chain employs TRBV19 and TRBJ1-5; D remains ambiguous. The CDR3 is 17 amino acids. V lost 5 bases and J lost 0, with 17 bases in between. Looked up from germline, CDR1 is LNHDA and CDR2 is SQIVND (reference sequence). The CDR3 reads CASSPTSTDYSNQPQHF. CDR3 DNA: TGTGCCAGTAGTCCAACCTCCACAGATTATAGCAATCAGCCCCAGCATTTT.

V is TRBV16 and J is TRBJ2-5, with 10 bases that match TRBD2. The length of the CDR3 is 15 residues. Germline loops: CDR1 KGHSY, CDR2 FQNENV. After removal of 2 bases from V and 1 base from J, the junction contained 1 base not matched to a gene. The CDR3: CASSQRTSGQETQYF. For the CDR3, the DNA is TGTGCCAGCAGCCAAAGGACTAGCGGCCAAGAGACCCAGTACTTC.

The chain has TRBV24-1 and TRBJ2-3, with 9 bases identical to TRBD2. This CDR3 comprises 14 residues. Germline CDR1 and CDR2: KGHDR and SFDVKD. V dropped 7 bases and J dropped 4; count of bases not matched to a gene: 5. CDR3 sequence reads: CATRAGGVSDTQYF. CDR3 nucleotide sequence: TGTGCCACCAGAGCGGGAGGTGTGTCAGATACGCAGTATTTT.